The next 25 T cell receptor beta chains were all read from a single sample in a study of cytomegalovirus exposure and HLA in healthy donors. Primers for the PCR totalled 60 Vbeta and 13 Jbeta. Repertoires were generated with immunoSEQ multiplex PCR, while TCRdb's copy carries only in-frame clones and drops some. This sample's table reports approximately 38,000 clones. Sample: PBMCs. All receptors come from a man aged 30 to 45 in good health and CMV-seronegative.

V and J are TRBV9 and TRBJ1-2, with D uncertain. Trimming took 0 bases from V and 4 from J, leaving 10 bases between them. The CDR3 extends over 14 amino acids. Germline CDR1 SGDLS, CDR2 YYNGEE. The chain's CDR3 is CASSVAVNPYGYTF. The CDR3 DNA is TGTGCCAGCAGCGTAGCGGTAAATCCCTATGGCTACACCTTC. The entire variable domain, with the rest obtained from reference TRBV9 and TRBJ1-2, is as follows: DSGVTQTPKHLITATGQRVTLRCSPRSGDLSVYWYQQSLDQGLQFLIQYYNGEERAKGNILERFSAQQFPDLHSELNLSSLELGDSALYFCASSVAVNPYGYTFGSGTRLTVV.

CDR3 residues: CASSLAVWAGNQPQHF. CDR3 DNA sequence: TGTGCCAGCAGCTTAGCGGTTTGGGCAGGAAATCAGCCCCAGCATTTT. V is TRBV7-2 and J is TRBJ1-5; D is uncertain. V lost 0 bases, J lost 4 bases, and 13 bases lay in between. This CDR3 comprises 16 residues. Germline CDR1 SGHTA, CDR2 FQGNSA.

The CDR3, as DNA: TGTGCCAGCAGCCAAGGTGGGGGGACGGGCACTGAAGCTTTCTTT. Its translation is CASSQGGGTGTEAFF. This chain uses TRBV28 with TRBJ1-1, with a possible D match to TRBD1 (5 bases). V was trimmed by 6 bases and J by 4 bases, leaving 18 bases between them. CDR3 length: 15 amino acids. CDR1 is MDHEN and CDR2 is SYDVKM in the germline V gene.

As for this clone: A junction boundary mismatches the germline segment, possibly from a read error. The chain combines TRBV6-6 with TRBJ2-1, with TRBD2 matching 7 bases. Germline-derived CDR1 and CDR2 are MNHNY and SVGAGI (reference sequence). This CDR3 spans 16 amino acids. CDR3 in DNA: TGTGCCAGCATTTCCCGGACTAGTCTCTCCGACAATGAGCAGTTCTTC. The encoded protein is CASISRTSLSDNEQFF.

The chain has TRBV10-1 and TRBJ2-7; 12 bases map to TRBD2. J gave up 3 bases and V 2 bases, and 2 bases lay outside the gene matches. Germline V gene sequence: CDR1 WNHNN, CDR2 SYGVQD (reference sequence). This CDR3 is 15 amino acids long. CDR3 DNA sequence: TGCGCCAGCAGTGAGGGACTAGCGGGACACTACGAGCAGTACTTC. This sequence encodes CASSEGLAGHYEQYF.

V gene TRBV4-2 combines with J gene TRBJ1-2; TRBD1 might be the D (6 bases). The CDR3 consists of 14 residues. The germline gives CDR1 LGHNA, CDR2 YNFKEQ. Trimming shortened V by 3 bases and J by 3 bases, and 11 bases separated the two germline ends. In DNA form, the CDR3 reads TGTGCCAGCAGCCACACACCAGGGGACTATGGCTACACCTTC. This encodes CASSHTPGDYGYTF.

The chain links TRBV6-1 to TRBJ1-2; D is ambiguous. This CDR3 spans 14 amino acids. V lost 6 bases and J 0 bases, leaving 11 bases between the germline ends. CDR1 is MNHNS and CDR2 is SASEGT in the germline V gene. The CDR3 region is CASRAEPPNYGYTF. Here the CDR3 DNA reads TGTGCCAGCAGGGCAGAACCTCCTAACTATGGCTACACCTTC.

V gene TRBV30 combines with J gene TRBJ1-2; D is uncertain. Germline-derived CDR1 and CDR2 are GTSNPN and SVGIG (reference sequence). V dropped 5 bases and J dropped 4 bases, with 11 bases sitting between them. The CDR3 totals 12 residues. The CDR3 bases are TGTGCCTGGGGAGGGTCCCGCTATGGCTACACCTTC. This gives the protein CAWGGSRYGYTF.

The J gene is TRBJ2-7, the V gene TRBV4-2, with 8 bases identical to TRBD1. Trimming cost V 0 bases and J 6 bases; bases outside gene matches: 7. The CDR3 has 15 residues. Germline CDR1 and CDR2: LGHNA and YNFKEQ. CDR3 residues: CASSQEGDRGGEQYF. The DNA of the CDR3 is TGTGCCAGCAGCCAAGAAGGTGACAGGGGAGGCGAGCAGTACTTC.

V and J are TRBV11-2 and TRBJ1-1; D ambiguous. V lost 1 base to trimming and J lost 0 bases, with 6 bases between them. The CDR3 extends over 14 amino acids. Looked up from germline, CDR1 is SGHAT and CDR2 is FQNNGV. The CDR3 coding sequence is TGTGCCAGCAGCTTAGTTCCCGTGAACACTGAAGCTTTCTTT. It yields the protein CASSLVPVNTEAFF.

The V and J genes are TRBV4-1 and TRBJ2-2; 7 nucleotides agree with TRBD2. The J segment lost 5 bases and the V segment lost 0 bases, leaving 9 bases of the junction unmatched. Germline assignment: CDR1 MGHRA and CDR2 YSYEKL. This CDR3 has 17 residues. The CDR3 sequence: CASSQDPGGRSTGELFF. The CDR3 bases are TGCGCCAGCAGCCAAGATCCGGGCGGGAGATCGACCGGGGAGCTGTTTTTT.

The chain combines TRBV29-1 with TRBJ2-2, with 11 bases that match TRBD1. J lost 0 bases, V lost 6 bases, and 3 bases had no gene match. The germline V gene encodes CDR1 SQVTM and CDR2 ANQGSEA. The CDR3 consists of 15 residues. The CDR3 sequence: CSVGGQGANTGELFF. As DNA, the CDR3 is TGCAGCGTGGGGGGACAGGGGGCGAACACCGGGGAGCTGTTTTTT.

This chain joins TRBV25-1 and TRBJ1-6, with no clear D. Germline V gene data show CDR1 as MGHDK and CDR2 as SYGVNS. This CDR3 is built from 14 residues. With 1 base removed from V and 7 bases from J, the gap between germline ends came to 8 bases. CDR3 nucleotides: TGTGCCAGCAGTGAATCGTTTACAAATTCACCCCTCCACTTT. Translated: CASSESFTNSPLHF.

The chain couples TRBV4-1 to TRBJ2-6; 7 bases are a match to TRBD2. The germline V gene has CDR1 MGHRA and CDR2 YSYEKL. Trimming took 1 base from V and 1 from J; bases not matched to a gene: 1. The CDR3 totals 16 residues. The chain's CDR3 is CASSQGEGSGANVLTF. Here the CDR3 DNA reads TGCGCCAGCAGCCAAGGGGAGGGATCTGGGGCCAACGTCCTGACTTTC.

J is TRBJ1-5 and V is TRBV6-4; perhaps TRBD1 as D (6 bases). This CDR3 region has 17 residues. Trimming left V 1 base short and J 1 base short, with 14 bases between. Germline loops: CDR1 MRHNA, CDR2 SNTAGT. This CDR3 is CASSDLKQGGSNQPQHF. CDR3 in DNA: TGTGCCAGCAGTGACTTAAAACAGGGTGGGAGCAATCAGCCCCAGCATTTT.

The rearrangement uses TRBV2 and TRBJ1-1; no clear D gene. Trimming removed 7 bases at V and 5 bases at J, with 11 bases between. The CDR3 is 12 residues long. Germline CDR1 is SNHLY and CDR2 is FYNNEI. The CDR3 here is CASIEGRTEAFF. In nucleotides, the CDR3 is TGTGCCAGCATAGAGGGTAGGACTGAAGCTTTCTTT.

CDR3: CARSHGTSPTYEQYF. DNA of the CDR3: TGTGCCAGAAGCCATGGGACTAGTCCAACCTACGAGCAGTACTTC. This chain links TRBV5-3 with TRBJ2-7; TRBD2 matches at 8 bases. TRBV5-3 is marked as an open reading frame, function uncertain. The V and J ends lost 4 bases and 2 bases, in that order; junction bases with no gene match: 8. The CDR3 has 15 amino acids.

This chain links TRBV6-1 with TRBJ2-3; maybe TRBD2 (6 bases). Trimming shortened V by 6 bases and J by 2 bases, and 12 bases separated the two germline ends. In germline, CDR1 is MNHNS, CDR2 SASEGT. CDR3 length: 14 residues. CDR3: CASSFLADTDTQYF. The CDR3 region has the DNA TGTGCCAGCAGCTTTTTAGCGGACACAGATACGCAGTATTTT.

The rearrangement links TRBV30 to TRBJ1-6; D unclear. V gave up 4 bases and J gave up 5 bases, with 9 bases separating them. Germline V CDR1 and CDR2: GTSNPN, SVGIG (reference sequence). The CDR3 length is 13 residues. The CDR3: CAWITKNNSPLHF. DNA of the CDR3: TGTGCCTGGATAACAAAAAATAATTCACCCCTCCACTTT.

The rearrangement links TRBV19 to TRBJ2-1, with 10 bases that match TRBD2. The CDR3 extends over 14 amino acids. CDR1 is LNHDA and CDR2 is SQIVND in the germline V gene (reference sequence). V lost 9 bases and J lost 9; bases outside the gene matches: 11. The CDR3 region has the DNA TGTGCCAGCCGTCCAGCGGGAGGGCCAAGTGAGCAGTTCTTC. It yields the protein CASRPAGGPSEQFF.

The genes are TRBV29-1 and TRBJ2-5; 8 nucleotides align to TRBD2. J gave up 4 bases and V 4 bases, and 17 bases lay outside the gene matches. Germline assignment: CDR1 SQVTM and CDR2 ANQGSEA. The CDR3 loop spans 17 amino acids. The CDR3 bases are TGCAGCGTTGTCGGATTTCCCTGGACTAGCATAGGAGAGACCCAGTACTTC. Amino acid sequence: CSVVGFPWTSIGETQYF.

This rearrangement joins TRBV7-9 to TRBJ1-4; D not certain. Germline V gives CDR1 SEHNR, CDR2 FQNEAQ (reference sequence). Trimming removed 1 base at V and 0 bases at J, with 9 bases between. The CDR3 sequence is 16 residues long. The DNA for the CDR3 is TGTGCCAGCAGCTTAGTGTCGGGAGCAACTAATGAAAAACTGTTTTTT. This sequence encodes CASSLVSGATNEKLFF.

This rearrangement joins TRBV11-1 to TRBJ2-1; 9 nucleotides line up with TRBD2. Germline V lookup: CDR1 SGHAT, CDR2 FQDESV (reference sequence). The CDR3 spans 14 residues. The J segment lost 7 bases and the V segment lost 5 bases, leaving 6 bases of the junction unmatched. The CDR3: CASSILLAGNEQFF. The CDR3 DNA follows: TGTGCCAGCAGCATCCTACTAGCGGGTAATGAGCAGTTCTTC.

The CDR3 sequence: CAWSTPRGLATNNEQFF. For the CDR3, the DNA is TGTGCCTGGAGCACCCCAAGGGGACTAGCGACCAACAATGAGCAGTTCTTC. The chain couples TRBV30 to TRBJ2-1; 10 bases line up with TRBD2. Germline V lookup: CDR1 GTSNPN, CDR2 SVGIG (reference sequence). The CDR3 sequence is 17 residues long. V gave up 3 bases and J gave up 5 bases; unmatched junction bases: 13.

The chain links TRBV4-2 to TRBJ1-4; no reliable D call. The CDR3 is 16 amino acids. V lost 1 base, J lost 1 base, and 10 bases lay in between. CDR1 is LGHNA and CDR2 is YNFKEQ in the germline V gene. CDR3 sequence: CASSQVFPGTNEKLFF. CDR3 DNA sequence: TGTGCCAGCAGCCAAGTGTTTCCGGGAACTAATGAAAAACTGTTTTTT.